This TCR beta chain was retrieved from a study of sequential checkpoint blockade in melanoma. Across the study: First-line arms were nivolumab then ipilimumab, or the reverse, randomized 1:1. Each arm's sequence ended with maintenance nivolumab.

This CDR3 has 19 residues. The V segment lost 4 bases and the J segment 0 bases; nucleotides outside the gene matches: 11. The germline CDR1 and CDR2 sequences are SNHLY and FYNNEI. Described treatment: randomized to nivolumab then ipilimumab (arm A) or the reverse (arm B). Live CD3+CD8+ CD19− CD56− cells were sorted from PBMCs. The protocol was immunoSEQ multiplex PCR, while the TCRdb copy is restricted to in-frame clones and leaves out a portion. The data hold some 31,000 clones, with roughly 90% observed a single time. The sequence was collected from a human donor with melanoma. The J gene is TRBJ2-7, the V gene TRBV2; TRBD2 aligns across 14 bases. Sequences were derived from CD8+ T cells sorted from blood (inferred from file names), sampled from a patient given nivolumab and ipilimumab in sequence. CDR3 in amino acids: CASSVVTSGGAGISYEQYF. The DNA for the CDR3 is TGTGCCAGCAGTGTCGTGACTAGCGGGGGGGCTGGGATCTCCTACGAGCAGTACTTC. The entire variable domain, with the rest obtained from reference TRBV2 and TRBJ2-7, is as follows: EPEVTQTPSHQVTQMGQEVILRCVPISNHLYFYWYRQILGQKVEFLVSFYNNEISEKSEIFDDQFSVERPDGSNFTLKIRSTKLEDSAMYFCASSVVTSGGAGISYEQYFGPGTRLTVT.